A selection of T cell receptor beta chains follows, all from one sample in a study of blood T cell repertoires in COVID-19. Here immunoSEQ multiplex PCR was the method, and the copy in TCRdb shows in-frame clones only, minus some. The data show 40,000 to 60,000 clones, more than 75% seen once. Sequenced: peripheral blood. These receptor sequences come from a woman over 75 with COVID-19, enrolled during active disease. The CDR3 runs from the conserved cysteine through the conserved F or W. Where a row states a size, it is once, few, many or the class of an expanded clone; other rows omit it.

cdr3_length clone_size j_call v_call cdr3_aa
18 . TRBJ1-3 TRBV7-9 CASSFVPGQGRSGNTIYF
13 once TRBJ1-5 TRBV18 CASSPTGAKPQHF
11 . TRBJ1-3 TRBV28 CASSSLNTIYF
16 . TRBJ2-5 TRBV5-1 CASSPWPAGARETQYF
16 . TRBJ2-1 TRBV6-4 CASSDTGLASYNEQFF
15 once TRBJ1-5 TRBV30 CAWGLSGSRNQPQHF
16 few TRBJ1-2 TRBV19 CASSQPSRPGNYGYTF
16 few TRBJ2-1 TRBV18 CASSPQKAGTHNEQFF
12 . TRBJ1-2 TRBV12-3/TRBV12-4 CASSAQGSGYTF
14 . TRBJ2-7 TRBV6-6 CASSYSEGGFEQYF
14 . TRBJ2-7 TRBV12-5 CASGGRTVSYEQYF
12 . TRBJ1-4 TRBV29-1 CSHTGVNEKLFF
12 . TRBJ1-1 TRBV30 CAWSSQGFEAFF
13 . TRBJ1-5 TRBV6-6 CASSLTGLRPQHF
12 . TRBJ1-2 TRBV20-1 CSASPSYYGYTF
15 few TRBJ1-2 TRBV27 CASSLWSTGDHGYTF
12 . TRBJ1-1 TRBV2 CASSEQGFEAFF
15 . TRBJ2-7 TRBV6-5 CASSGGQGSHYEQYF
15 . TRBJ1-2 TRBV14 CASSPIGTGNRGYTF
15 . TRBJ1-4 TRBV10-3 CAISQTGGANEKLFF
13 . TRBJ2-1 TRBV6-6 CASSYRRGDEQFF
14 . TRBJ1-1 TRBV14 CASSQDWSRTEAFF
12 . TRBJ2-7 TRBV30 CVLSSWQRFPQF
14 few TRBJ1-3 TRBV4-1 CASRPTGFGNTIYF
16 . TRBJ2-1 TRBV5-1 CASSLELAGTYNEQFF
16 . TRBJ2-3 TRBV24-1 CATSVYGQGVRDTQYF
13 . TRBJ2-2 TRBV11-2 CASSYSNTGELFF
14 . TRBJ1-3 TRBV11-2 CASSQLSSGNTIYF